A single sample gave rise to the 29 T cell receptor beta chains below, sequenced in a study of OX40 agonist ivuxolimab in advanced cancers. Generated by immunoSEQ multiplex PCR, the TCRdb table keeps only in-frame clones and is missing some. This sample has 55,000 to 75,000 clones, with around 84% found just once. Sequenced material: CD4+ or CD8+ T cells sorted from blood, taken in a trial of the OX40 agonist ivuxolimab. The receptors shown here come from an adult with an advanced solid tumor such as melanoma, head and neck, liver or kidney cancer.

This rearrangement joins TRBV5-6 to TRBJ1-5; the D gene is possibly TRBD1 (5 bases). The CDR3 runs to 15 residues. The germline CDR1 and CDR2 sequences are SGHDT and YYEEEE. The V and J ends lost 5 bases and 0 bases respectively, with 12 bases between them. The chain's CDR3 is CASSPGRGSNQPQHF. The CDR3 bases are TGTGCCAGCAGTCCGGGGCGGGGTAGCAATCAGCCCCAGCATTTT. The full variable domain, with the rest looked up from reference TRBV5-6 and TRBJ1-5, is DAGVTQSPTHLIKTRGQQVTLRCSPKSGHDTVSWYQQALGQGPQFIFQYYEEEERQRGNFPDRFSGHQFPNYSSELNVNALLLGDSALYLCASSPGRGSNQPQHFGDGTRLSIL.

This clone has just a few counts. The chain's CDR3 is CASSTGPNTEAFF. The CDR3 DNA is TGTGCCAGCAGCACGGGACCGAACACTGAAGCTTTCTTT. The chain joins TRBV7-3 to TRBJ1-1, with D possibly matching TRBD1 (5 bases). The germline V gene has CDR1 SGHTA and CDR2 FQGTGA. Trimming removed 5 bases from V and 1 base from J, with 8 bases in between. The CDR3 is 13 amino acids.

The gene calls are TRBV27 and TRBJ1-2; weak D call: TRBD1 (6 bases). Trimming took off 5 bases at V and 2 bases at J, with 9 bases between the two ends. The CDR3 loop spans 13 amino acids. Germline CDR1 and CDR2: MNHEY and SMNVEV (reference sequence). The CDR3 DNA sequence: TGTGCCAGCAGTCCACAGGGAAACTATGGCTACACCTTC. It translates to CASSPQGNYGYTF.

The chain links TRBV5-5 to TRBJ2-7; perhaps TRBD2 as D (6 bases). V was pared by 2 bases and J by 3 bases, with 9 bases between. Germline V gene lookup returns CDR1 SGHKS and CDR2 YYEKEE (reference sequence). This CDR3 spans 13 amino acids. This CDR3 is CASSLGGYYEQYF. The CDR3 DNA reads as TGTGCCAGCAGCTTAGGAGGGTACTACGAGCAGTACTTC.

In nucleotides, the CDR3 is TGCGCCAGCAGCCAAGACCTAGCGGGAGACGCCAATGAGCAGTTCTTC. Encoded protein: CASSQDLAGDANEQFF. The chain uses TRBV4-3 and TRBJ2-1; 10 bases are a match to TRBD2. V was pared by 0 bases and J by 6 bases, with 5 bases of the junction left unmatched. This CDR3 is 16 amino acids long. Germline CDR1 and CDR2: LGHNA and YSLEER.

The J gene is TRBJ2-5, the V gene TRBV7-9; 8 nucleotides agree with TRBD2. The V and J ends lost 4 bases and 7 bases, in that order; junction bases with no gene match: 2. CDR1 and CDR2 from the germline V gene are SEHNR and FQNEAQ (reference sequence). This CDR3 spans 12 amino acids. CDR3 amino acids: CASSSGGRTQYF. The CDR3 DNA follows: TGTGCCAGCAGCTCGGGAGGGAGGACCCAGTACTTC.

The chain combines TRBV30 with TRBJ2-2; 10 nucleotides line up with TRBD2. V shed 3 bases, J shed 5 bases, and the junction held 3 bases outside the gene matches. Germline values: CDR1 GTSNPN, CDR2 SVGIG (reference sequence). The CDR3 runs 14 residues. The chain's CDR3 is CAWRGTSVTGELFF. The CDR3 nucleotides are TGTGCCTGGAGGGGGACTAGCGTTACCGGGGAGCTGTTTTTT.

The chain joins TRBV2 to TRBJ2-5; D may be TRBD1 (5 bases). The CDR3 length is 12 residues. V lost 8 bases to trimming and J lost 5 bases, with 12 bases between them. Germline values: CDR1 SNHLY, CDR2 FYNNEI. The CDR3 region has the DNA TGTGCCAGCGGGGAAGGGGTGGAGACCCAGTACTTC. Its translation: CASGEGVETQYF.

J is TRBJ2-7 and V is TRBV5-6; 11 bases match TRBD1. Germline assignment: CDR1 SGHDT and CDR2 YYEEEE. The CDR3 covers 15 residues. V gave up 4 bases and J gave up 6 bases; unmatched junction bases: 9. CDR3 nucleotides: TGTGCCAGCAGCCCCTGGACAGGGGGCACGGGCGAGCAGTACTTC. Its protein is CASSPWTGGTGEQYF.

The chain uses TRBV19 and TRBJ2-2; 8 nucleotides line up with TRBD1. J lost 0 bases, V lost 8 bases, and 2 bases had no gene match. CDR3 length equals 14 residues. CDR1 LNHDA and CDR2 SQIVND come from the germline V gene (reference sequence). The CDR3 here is CASLDRANTGELFF. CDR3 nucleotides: TGTGCCAGTTTGGACAGGGCGAACACCGGGGAGCTGTTTTTT.

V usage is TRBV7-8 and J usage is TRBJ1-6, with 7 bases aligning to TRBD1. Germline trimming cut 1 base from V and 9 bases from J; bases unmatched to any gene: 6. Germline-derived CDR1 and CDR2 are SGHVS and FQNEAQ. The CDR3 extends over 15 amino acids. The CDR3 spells CASSLEGGWGSPLHF. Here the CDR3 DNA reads TGTGCCAGCAGCTTAGAAGGGGGCTGGGGTTCACCCCTCCACTTT. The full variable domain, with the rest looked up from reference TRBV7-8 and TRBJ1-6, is GAGVSQSPRYKVAKRGQDVALRCDPISGHVSLFWYQQALGQGPEFLTYFQNEAQLDKSGLPSDRFFAERPEGSVSTLKIQRTQQEDSAVYLCASSLEGGWGSPLHFGNGTRLTVT.

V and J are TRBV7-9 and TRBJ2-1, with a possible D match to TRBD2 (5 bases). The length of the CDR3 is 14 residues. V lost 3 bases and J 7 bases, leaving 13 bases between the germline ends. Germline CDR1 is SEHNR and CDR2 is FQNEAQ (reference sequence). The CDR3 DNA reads TGTGCCAGCAGCTTTGATGGTACGGGGAATGAGCAGTTCTTC. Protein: CASSFDGTGNEQFF. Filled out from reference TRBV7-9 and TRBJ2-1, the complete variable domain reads DTGVSQNPRHKITKRGQNVTFRCDPISEHNRLYWYRQTLGQGPEFLTYFQNEAQLEKSRLLSDRFSAERPKGSFSTLEIQRTEQGDSAMYLCASSFDGTGNEQFFGPGTRLTVL.

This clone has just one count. The CDR3: CASSITRGAGDTQYF. Written as DNA, the CDR3 is TGTGCCAGCTCGATTACGCGGGGGGCCGGGGATACGCAGTATTTT. This sequence joins TRBV18 and TRBJ2-3; 8 bases line up with TRBD2. The CDR3 length is 15 residues. The germline V gene has CDR1 KGHSH and CDR2 LQKENI. The V segment lost 6 bases and the J segment 6 bases; nucleotides outside the gene matches: 11.

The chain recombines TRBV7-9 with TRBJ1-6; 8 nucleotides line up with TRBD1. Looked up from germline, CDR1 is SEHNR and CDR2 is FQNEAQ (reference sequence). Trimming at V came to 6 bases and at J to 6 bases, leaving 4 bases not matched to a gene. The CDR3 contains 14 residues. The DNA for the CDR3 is TGTGCCAGCAGAAGGACAGGGTTTAATTCACCCCTCCACTTT. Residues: CASRRTGFNSPLHF.

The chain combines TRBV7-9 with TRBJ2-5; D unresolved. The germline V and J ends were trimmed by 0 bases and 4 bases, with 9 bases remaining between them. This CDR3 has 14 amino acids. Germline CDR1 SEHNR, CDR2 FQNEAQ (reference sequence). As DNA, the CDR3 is TGTGCCAGCAGCTTAGCGTCCGGGTTAGAGACCCAGTACTTC. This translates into CASSLASGLETQYF.

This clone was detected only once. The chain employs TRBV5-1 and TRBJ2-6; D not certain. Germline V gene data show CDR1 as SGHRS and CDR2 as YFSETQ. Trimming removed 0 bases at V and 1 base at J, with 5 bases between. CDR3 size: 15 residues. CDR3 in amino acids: CASSLVESGANVLTF. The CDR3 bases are TGCGCCAGCAGCTTGGTCGAGTCTGGGGCCAACGTCCTGACTTTC.

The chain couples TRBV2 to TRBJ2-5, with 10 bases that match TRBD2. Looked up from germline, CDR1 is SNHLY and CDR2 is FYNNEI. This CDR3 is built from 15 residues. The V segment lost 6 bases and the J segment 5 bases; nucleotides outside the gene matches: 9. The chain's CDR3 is CASRATSGNGETQYF. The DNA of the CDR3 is TGTGCCAGCAGGGCAACTAGCGGGAATGGGGAGACCCAGTACTTC. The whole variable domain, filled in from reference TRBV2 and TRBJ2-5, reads EPEVTQTPSHQVTQMGQEVILRCVPISNHLYFYWYRQILGQKVEFLVSFYNNEISEKSEIFDDQFSVERPDGSNFTLKIRSTKLEDSAMYFCASRATSGNGETQYFGPGTRLLVL.

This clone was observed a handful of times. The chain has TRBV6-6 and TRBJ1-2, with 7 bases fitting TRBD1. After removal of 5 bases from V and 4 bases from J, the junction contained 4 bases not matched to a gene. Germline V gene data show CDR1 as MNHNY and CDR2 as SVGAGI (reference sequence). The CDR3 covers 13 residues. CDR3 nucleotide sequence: TGTGCCAGCAGTCAGGACAGGATCTATGGCTACACCTTC. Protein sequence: CASSQDRIYGYTF.

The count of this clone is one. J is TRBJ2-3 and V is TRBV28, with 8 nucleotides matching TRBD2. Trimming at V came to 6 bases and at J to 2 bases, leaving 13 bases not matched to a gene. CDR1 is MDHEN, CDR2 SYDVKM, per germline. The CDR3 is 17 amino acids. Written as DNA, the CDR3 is TGTGCCAGCAGCCGGGGGGGTTGGCAACTAGACACAGATACGCAGTATTTT. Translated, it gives CASSRGGWQLDTDTQYF.

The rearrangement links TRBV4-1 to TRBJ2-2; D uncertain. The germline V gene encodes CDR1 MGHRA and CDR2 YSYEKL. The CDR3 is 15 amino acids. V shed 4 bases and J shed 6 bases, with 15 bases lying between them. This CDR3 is CASSPSETRPGELFF. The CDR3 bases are TGCGCCAGCAGCCCATCCGAGACGAGACCCGGGGAGCTGTTTTTT.

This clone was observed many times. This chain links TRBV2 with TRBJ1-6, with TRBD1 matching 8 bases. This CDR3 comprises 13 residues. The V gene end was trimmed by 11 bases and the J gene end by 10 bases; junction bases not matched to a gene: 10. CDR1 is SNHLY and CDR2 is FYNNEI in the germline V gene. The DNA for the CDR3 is TGTGCCTCCTCAGGCGGACAGGGATCACCCCTCCACTTT. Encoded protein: CASSGGQGSPLHF.

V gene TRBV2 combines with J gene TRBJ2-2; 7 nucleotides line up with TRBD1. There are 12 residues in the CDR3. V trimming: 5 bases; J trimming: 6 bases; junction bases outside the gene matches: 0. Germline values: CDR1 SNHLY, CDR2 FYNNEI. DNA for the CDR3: TGTGCCAGCAGTACAGGGGCCGGGGAGCTGTTTTTT. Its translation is CASSTGAGELFF. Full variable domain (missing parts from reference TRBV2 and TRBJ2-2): EPEVTQTPSHQVTQMGQEVILRCVPISNHLYFYWYRQILGQKVEFLVSFYNNEISEKSEIFDDQFSVERPDGSNFTLKIRSTKLEDSAMYFCASSTGAGELFFGEGSRLTVL.

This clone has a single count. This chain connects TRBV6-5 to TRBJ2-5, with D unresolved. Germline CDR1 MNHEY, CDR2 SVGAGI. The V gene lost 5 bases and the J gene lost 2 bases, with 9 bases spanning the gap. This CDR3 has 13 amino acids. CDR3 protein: CASSPRRQETQYF. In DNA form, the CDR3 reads TGTGCCAGCAGTCCCAGGCGGCAAGAGACCCAGTACTTC.

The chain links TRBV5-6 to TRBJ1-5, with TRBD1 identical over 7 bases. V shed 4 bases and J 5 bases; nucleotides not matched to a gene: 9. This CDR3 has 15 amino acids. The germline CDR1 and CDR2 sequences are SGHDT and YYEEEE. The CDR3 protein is CASSEGTVSDQPQHF. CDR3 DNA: TGTGCCAGCAGCGAGGGGACAGTCTCGGATCAGCCCCAGCATTTT.

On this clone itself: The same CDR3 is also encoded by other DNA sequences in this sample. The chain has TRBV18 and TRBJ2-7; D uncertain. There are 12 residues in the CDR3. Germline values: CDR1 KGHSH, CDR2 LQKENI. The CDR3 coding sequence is TGCGCCAGCTCACCAGATTCGGGCGAGCAGTACGTC. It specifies CASSPDSGEQYV.

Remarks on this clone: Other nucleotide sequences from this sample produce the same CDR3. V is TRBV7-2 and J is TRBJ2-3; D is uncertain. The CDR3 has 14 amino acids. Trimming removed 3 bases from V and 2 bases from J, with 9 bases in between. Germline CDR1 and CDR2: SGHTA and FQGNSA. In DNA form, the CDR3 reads TGTGCCAGCAGCTTGCTGGGGATCACAGATACGCAGTATTTT. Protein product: CASSLLGITDTQYF.

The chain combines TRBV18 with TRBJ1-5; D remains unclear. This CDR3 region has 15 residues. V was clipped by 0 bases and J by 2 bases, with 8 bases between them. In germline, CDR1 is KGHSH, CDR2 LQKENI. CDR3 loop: CASSPPGGGNQPQHF. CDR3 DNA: TGTGCCAGCTCACCACCGGGAGGAGGCAATCAGCCCCAGCATTTT.

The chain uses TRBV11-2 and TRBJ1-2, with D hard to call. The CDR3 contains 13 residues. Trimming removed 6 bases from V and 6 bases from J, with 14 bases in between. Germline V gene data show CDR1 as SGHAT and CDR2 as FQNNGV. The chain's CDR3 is CASSPTLGDGYTF. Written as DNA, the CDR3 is TGTGCCAGCAGTCCGACGCTAGGCGATGGCTACACCTTC.

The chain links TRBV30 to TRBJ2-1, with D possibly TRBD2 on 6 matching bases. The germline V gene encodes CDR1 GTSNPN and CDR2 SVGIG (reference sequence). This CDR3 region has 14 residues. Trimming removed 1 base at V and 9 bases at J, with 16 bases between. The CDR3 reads CAWSGASVRGEQFF. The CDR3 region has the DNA TGTGCCTGGAGTGGAGCTAGCGTTCGTGGTGAGCAGTTCTTC.